The 16 T cell receptor beta chains below come from one sample, sequenced in a study of CD8 T cells in ankylosing spondylitis. General observations from the study: Apparently characteristic of ankylosing spondylitis blood was a TCR beta motif (about 8 highly homologous variants).

These receptors' targets are unknown. TCRdb analysed the 5' RACE reads with MiXCR anew, one entry per CDR3 protein. Counted here are 800,000 to 900,000 distinct CDR3 sequences, 12% occurring once; the ten biggest clones make up more than 0.5%. Sequenced material: blood, either unsorted or a sorted T cell fraction (not recorded which). All receptors come from a male donor with ankylosing spondylitis.

In its sample, this clonotype was seen a few times. V is TRBV4-2 and J is TRBJ2-5; TRBD2 agrees at 11 bases. The CDR3 loop spans 16 amino acids. Germline V gene sequence: CDR1 LGHNA, CDR2 YNFKEQ. Trimming cost V 0 bases and J 7 bases; bases outside gene matches: 7. The CDR3 region is CASSQEVTSGAGTQYF. The CDR3 DNA reads TGTGCCAGCAGCCAAGAAGTGACTAGCGGGGCAGGGACCCAGTACTTC.

The rearrangement joins TRBV18 to TRBJ2-7; 7 bases align to TRBD2. The V and J ends lost 4 bases and 7 bases, in that order; junction bases with no gene match: 13. CDR1 is KGHSH and CDR2 is LQKENI in the germline V gene. CDR3 length: 15 residues. For the CDR3, the DNA is TGTGCCAGCTCACGACAGCGGGATGCAGCTAATGAGCAGTACTTC. This gives the protein CASSRQRDAANEQYF.

V is TRBV20-1 and J is TRBJ1-5; D perhaps matches TRBD1 (5 bases). In germline, CDR1 is DFQATT, CDR2 SNEGSKA (reference sequence). The V end lost 1 base, the J end lost 5 bases, and 12 bases lay between the germline ends. CDR3 length equals 14 residues. CDR3 region: CSARVALGHQPQHF. The CDR3 DNA reads TGCAGTGCTAGAGTTGCCTTGGGACATCAGCCCCAGCATTTT.

This clonotype has more than one count but fewer than ten. The V and J genes are TRBV28 and TRBJ1-2; 7 bases fit TRBD1. CDR1 and CDR2 from the germline V gene are MDHEN and SYDVKM. There are 16 residues in the CDR3. V was pared by 7 bases and J by 4 bases, with 15 bases of the junction left unmatched. The CDR3, as DNA: TGTGCCAGCATCTCGACAGGGTCTCTCCTCGTCTATGGCTACACCTTC. Translating it yields CASISTGSLLVYGYTF.

The rearrangement links TRBV20-1 to TRBJ2-5, with 8 positions matching TRBD2. J gave up 5 bases and V 2 bases, and 10 bases lay outside the gene matches. This CDR3 region has 15 residues. Germline lookup yields CDR1 DFQATT and CDR2 SNEGSKA (reference sequence). CDR3 region: CSARLTGGPGETQYF. CDR3 nucleotide sequence: TGCAGTGCTAGATTGACGGGAGGGCCAGGGGAGACCCAGTACTTC.

This clonotype occurred a few times. V gene TRBV6-5 combines with J gene TRBJ1-2; D gene ambiguous. Germline-derived CDR1 and CDR2 are MNHEY and SVGAGI. V lost 7 bases and J lost 8, with 14 bases in between. The CDR3 extends over 12 amino acids. CDR3 bases: TGTGCCAGCACCTTCGAGGGCGGGGGCTACACCTTC. It specifies CASTFEGGGYTF.

In this sample, this clonotype turned up a few times. The chain employs TRBV5-1 and TRBJ2-1; 12 nucleotides match TRBD2. Germline V lookup: CDR1 SGHRS, CDR2 YFSETQ. The CDR3 totals 14 residues. Trimming removed 7 bases from V and 3 bases from J; junction bases left unmatched: 2. The CDR3 region has the DNA TGCGCCAGCCGGACTAGCGGGATCTACAATGAGCAGTTCTTC. This sequence encodes CASRTSGIYNEQFF.

This clonotype appeared many times. This rearrangement joins TRBV11-2 to TRBJ2-2; TRBD1 matches 12 bases. V gave up 5 bases and J gave up 7 bases; unmatched junction bases: 5. Germline assignment: CDR1 SGHAT and CDR2 FQNNGV. The CDR3 covers 15 residues. The CDR3 is CASSPGQGAVGELFF. Here the CDR3 DNA reads TGTGCCAGCAGCCCGGGACAGGGGGCCGTCGGGGAGCTGTTTTTT.

This clonotype has more than one count but fewer than ten. This sequence joins TRBV27 and TRBJ2-3; 9 nucleotides line up with TRBD1. The junction had 8 bases not matched to a gene; V was cut back by 7 bases and J by 6 bases. Germline V gene data show CDR1 as MNHEY and CDR2 as SMNVEV (reference sequence). This CDR3 contains 14 residues. CDR3 sequence: CASMLGQGADTQYF. CDR3 DNA sequence: TGTGCCAGCATGCTGGGACAGGGAGCGGATACGCAGTATTTT.

Only a few counts were recorded for this clonotype. The chain carries TRBV6-1 and TRBJ2-3, with D perhaps TRBD2 (5 bases). Germline V lookup: CDR1 MNHNS, CDR2 SASEGT. CDR3 length: 15 amino acids. Trimming took 1 base from V and 3 from J, leaving 11 bases between them. In nucleotides, the CDR3 is TGTGCCAGCAGTGAAGTCGGGGTTCCAACAGATACGCAGTATTTT. Amino acid sequence: CASSEVGVPTDTQYF.

This clonotype was picked up many times. The chain combines TRBV20-1 with TRBJ2-5; TRBD1 is a possible D gene (6 bases). This CDR3 comprises 12 residues. Per germline, CDR1 DFQATT and CDR2 SNEGSKA (reference sequence). The V end lost 6 bases, the J end lost 5 bases, and 13 bases lay between the germline ends. The CDR3 DNA is TGCAGTGCGTCTACAGGGATGGAGACCCAGTACTTC. Protein product: CSASTGMETQYF.

The chain links TRBV7-9 to TRBJ2-7; a weak D match, TRBD2 (7 bases). V lost 4 bases and J lost 1, with 17 bases in between. Germline loops: CDR1 SEHNR, CDR2 FQNEAQ (reference sequence). The CDR3 loop spans 16 amino acids. The DNA of the CDR3 is TGTGCCAGCAGCTCCGTAGGGGGGGACAAGTCCTACGAGCAGTACTTC. It yields the protein CASSSVGGDKSYEQYF.

This chain uses TRBV27 with TRBJ1-4; 10 positions agree with TRBD1. V trimming: 0 bases; J trimming: 5 bases; junction bases outside the gene matches: 6. The CDR3 has 17 amino acids. CDR1 is MNHEY and CDR2 is SMNVEV in the germline V gene (reference sequence). The CDR3 bases are TGTGCCAGCAGTTTATCGAGGCGGACAGGGGGGAATGAAAAACTGTTTTTT. This encodes CASSLSRRTGGNEKLFF. Full variable domain (outside the CDR3, taken from reference TRBV27 and TRBJ1-4): EAQVTQNPRYLITVTGKKLTVTCSQNMNHEYMSWYRQDPGLGLRQIYYSMNVEVTDKGDVPEGYKVSRKEKRNFPLILESPSPNQTSLYFCASSLSRRTGGNEKLFFGSGTQLSVL.

The chain links TRBV29-1 to TRBJ2-7; 7 nucleotides match TRBD1. This CDR3 spans 14 amino acids. J gave up 4 bases and V 4 bases, and 10 bases lay outside the gene matches. Germline-derived CDR1 and CDR2 are SQVTM and ANQGSEA. The CDR3 DNA is TGCAGCGTTGGGGGGACAGCTCGTTCTTACGAGCAGTACTTC. Translated, it gives CSVGGTARSYEQYF.

This clonotype was seen only a few times. The chain joins TRBV20-1 to TRBJ2-2, with TRBD2 identical over 10 bases. Per germline, CDR1 DFQATT and CDR2 SNEGSKA (reference sequence). CDR3 length: 18 residues. The V segment lost 3 bases and the J segment 0 bases; nucleotides outside the gene matches: 10. CDR3 residues: CSARGKLAGIANTGELFF. The CDR3 nucleotides are TGCAGTGCTAGGGGTAAACTAGCGGGGATCGCGAACACCGGGGAGCTGTTTTTT.

This clonotype came up many times. The chain employs TRBV29-1 and TRBJ2-3, with D tentatively TRBD1 or TRBD2 (5 bases each). V was clipped by 4 bases and J by 1 base, with 9 bases between them. The germline V gene encodes CDR1 SQVTM and CDR2 ANQGSEA. The CDR3 runs to 13 residues. DNA for the CDR3: TGCAGCGTTGGTCGGGGCCGCACAGATACGCAGTATTTT. Protein sequence: CSVGRGRTDTQYF.